The 13 T cell receptor beta chains presented below share a single source sample, sequenced in a study of identical twins. TCRdb ran MiXCR on the 5' RACE reads and lists one entry per CDR3 protein. This repertoire shows 690,000 or so distinct CDR3 sequences, roughly 6% found once; its top ten account for about 1.8%. The sequenced sample consisted of naive T cells sorted from blood. The source is a young man in good health.

At least ten counts were recorded for this clonotype. This sequence joins TRBV29-1 and TRBJ1-2, with a weak D call TRBD1 (6 bases). The V end was cut by 4 bases, the J end by 4 bases, with 16 bases between. This CDR3 spans 14 amino acids. Per germline, CDR1 SQVTM and CDR2 ANQGSEA. CDR3 protein: CSVVDRTRIYGYTF. In DNA, the CDR3 is TGCAGCGTTGTGGACAGAACAAGGATCTATGGCTACACCTTC.

The table lists this clonotype with many counts. The chain employs TRBV28 and TRBJ1-3, with D hard to call. The V gene lost 1 base and the J gene lost 0 bases, with 7 bases spanning the gap. The CDR3 is 15 residues long. The germline gives CDR1 MDHEN, CDR2 SYDVKM. The CDR3 sequence: CASSLFAPSGNTIYF. In DNA, the CDR3 is TGTGCCAGCAGTTTATTTGCTCCCTCTGGAAACACCATATATTTT. Supplemented by reference TRBV28 and TRBJ1-3, the full variable domain reads DVKVTQSSRYLVKRTGEKVFLECVQDMDHENMFWYRQDPGLGLRLIYFSYDVKMKEKGDIPEGYSVSREKKERFSLILESASTNQTSMYLCASSLFAPSGNTIYFGEGSWLTVV.

This clonotype was seen only a few times. This rearrangement joins TRBV7-8 to TRBJ2-3, with D tentatively TRBD2 (6 bases). Trimming left V 5 bases short and J 0 bases short, with 12 bases between. The CDR3 runs to 15 residues. The germline V gene encodes CDR1 SGHVS and CDR2 FQNEAQ. In nucleotides, the CDR3 is TGTGCCAGCAGCGTGACTAGGGAAAGCACAGATACGCAGTATTTT. Translation: CASSVTRESTDTQYF. The whole variable domain, filled in from reference TRBV7-8 and TRBJ2-3, reads GAGVSQSPRYKVAKRGQDVALRCDPISGHVSLFWYQQALGQGPEFLTYFQNEAQLDKSGLPSDRFFAERPEGSVSTLKIQRTQQEDSAVYLCASSVTRESTDTQYFGPGTRLTVL.

At least ten counts were recorded for this clonotype. This chain connects TRBV4-1 to TRBJ2-1; D is possibly TRBD2 (5 bases). There are 17 residues in the CDR3. V lost 1 base and J 1 base, leaving 14 bases between the germline ends. The V gene's germline CDR1 is MGHRA and CDR2 YSYEKL. Here the CDR3 reads CASSQVAASFSYNEQFF. CDR3 sequence (DNA): TGCGCCAGCAGCCAAGTGGCGGCTAGCTTTTCCTACAATGAGCAGTTCTTC.

This clonotype was detected ten times or more. This chain joins TRBV20-1 and TRBJ2-3; no reliable D call. The V gene lost 5 bases and the J gene lost 9 bases, with 24 bases spanning the gap. CDR3 size: 15 residues. From germline, CDR1 is DFQATT and CDR2 SNEGSKA (reference sequence). The CDR3 DNA follows: TGCAGTGCTGACCTTAGGAGCGAAGGCAGGAACACGCAGTATTTT. This codes for CSADLRSEGRNTQYF.

This clonotype was seen many times. The gene calls are TRBV27 and TRBJ2-5, with 8 bases lining up with TRBD1. The CDR3 consists of 15 residues. Germline-derived CDR1 and CDR2 are MNHEY and SMNVEV (reference sequence). V lost 3 bases, J lost 1 base, and 4 bases stayed unmatched. The CDR3 DNA reads TGTGCCAGCAGTTTCGGGGACAGGCCCCAAGAGACCCAGTACTTC. Protein sequence: CASSFGDRPQETQYF.

This clonotype was seen many times. This rearrangement joins TRBV7-8 to TRBJ2-5; 13 nucleotides match TRBD2. Germline CDR1 is SGHVS and CDR2 is FQNEAQ. The length of the CDR3 is 16 residues. J gave up 1 base and V 5 bases, and 4 bases lay outside the gene matches. The CDR3 nucleotides are TGTGCCAGCAGCCCCGGACTAGCGGGAGCCCAAGAGACCCAGTACTTC. Its translation: CASSPGLAGAQETQYF.

The chain uses TRBV5-1 and TRBJ1-3, with 7 bases lining up with TRBD1. The CDR3 contains 15 residues. V lost 3 bases, J lost 3 bases, and 6 bases stayed unmatched. Germline CDR1 reads SGHRS; CDR2 reads YFSETQ. This CDR3 is CASSSTGTYGNTIYF. In DNA, the CDR3 is TGCGCCAGCAGCTCGACAGGGACTTATGGAAACACCATATATTTT.

This clonotype was counted only a few times. The genes are TRBV12-3 or TRBV12-4 and TRBJ2-5, with 7 bases that match TRBD1. With V trimmed by 5 bases and J by 5 bases, 5 bases remained unmatched. The length of the CDR3 is 13 residues. This chain's CDR3 is CASSTGEWETQYF. The CDR3 DNA reads TGTGCCAGCAGTACAGGGGAGTGGGAGACCCAGTACTTC.

This clonotype has ten or more counts. The CDR3 DNA reads as TGCGCCAGCAGCTTGGACCAGAAGTCGTTCTTC. It encodes CASSLDQKSFF. This chain links TRBV5-1 with TRBJ2-1; D is ambiguous. This CDR3 spans 11 amino acids. The germline CDR1 and CDR2 sequences are SGHRS and YFSETQ. The ends were cut back, 0 bases at V and 15 bases at J, with 10 bases in the middle.

J is TRBJ2-3 and V is TRBV14; D is possibly TRBD1 or TRBD2 (6 bases each). The CDR3 sequence is 19 residues long. V lost 0 bases and J lost 2, with 21 bases in between. Looked up from germline, CDR1 is SGHDN and CDR2 is FVKESK. The CDR3 sequence is CASSQEGGGGETITDTQYF. The CDR3 coding sequence is TGTGCCAGCAGCCAAGAAGGCGGAGGGGGAGAGACTATCACAGATACGCAGTATTTT. The variable domain in full, completed from reference TRBV14 and TRBJ2-3, reads EAGVTQFPSHSVIEKGQTVTLRCDPISGHDNLYWYRRVMGKEIKFLLHFVKESKQDESGMPNNRFLAERTGGTYSTLKVQPAELEDSGVYFCASSQEGGGGETITDTQYFGPGTRLTVL.

The sample holds a few counts of this clonotype. This chain connects TRBV9 to TRBJ2-7; 13 bases agree with TRBD2. CDR3 size: 16 residues. Losses at the gene ends were 0 bases for V and 2 bases for J; bases not matched to a gene: 2. The V gene's germline CDR1 is SGDLS and CDR2 YYNGEE. Here the CDR3 reads CASSVGGLAGPYEQYF. CDR3 nucleotides: TGTGCCAGCAGCGTAGGGGGACTAGCGGGACCCTACGAGCAGTACTTC.

This clonotype was counted at least ten times. V usage is TRBV27 and J usage is TRBJ2-1, with TRBD1 as a possible D gene (5 bases). The CDR3 totals 12 residues. V was trimmed by 5 bases and J by 8 bases, leaving 10 bases between them. Germline V gene data show CDR1 as MNHEY and CDR2 as SMNVEV (reference sequence). The CDR3 coding sequence is TGTGCCAGCAGTCAACCAGGGTATGAGCAGTTCTTC. This encodes CASSQPGYEQFF.